These T cell receptor beta chains were read from a single sample in a study of cytomegalovirus exposure and HLA in healthy donors. Profiled with immunoSEQ multiplex PCR; TCRdb holds only in-frame clones, not every one. The sample shows tens of thousands of clones, roughly 80% of them seen only once. Sequencing was done on a sample of PBMCs. The origin of the receptors is a woman aged 40-49 years in good health and CMV-seropositive. Each CDR3 is given with its conserved first and last residue. D genes are given only for firm matches. A clone size is listed for some rows: how often the clone was seen (once, few, many), or a class if it is expanded.

TRBV5-4	TRBD1	-	TRBJ2-3	TGTGCCAGCAGCACCTGGACAGGGGTCACAGATACGCAGTATTTT	CASSTWTGVTDTQYF
TRBV11-3	TRBD1	-	TRBJ2-5	TGTGCCAGCAGCCTAGGGGGCGGCCAAGAGACCCAGTACTTC	CASSLGGGQETQYF
TRBV13	TRBD2	few	TRBJ2-5	TGTGCCAGCAGCTTGGGAGGGGCTGGAGAGACCCAGTACTTC	CASSLGGAGETQYF
TRBV6-6	TRBD1	-	TRBJ2-1	TGTGCCAGCAGTCCACGACAGGGCTCCTACAATGAGCAGTTCTTC	CASSPRQGSYNEQFF
TRBV5-4	TRBD2	-	TRBJ2-7	TGTGCCAGCAGCTTACGGGAAACTAGCGCTTCCTACGAGCAGTACTTC	CASSLRETSASYEQYF
TRBV15	-	-	TRBJ1-1	TGTGCCACCGGTGGGACATCGAACACTGAAGCTTTCTTT	CATGGTSNTEAFF
TRBV11-3	-	-	TRBJ2-1	TGTGCCAGCAGCTTAAGAGGGATGGGGACCTACAATGAGCAGTTCTTC	CASSLRGMGTYNEQFF
TRBV7-2	TRBD1	-	TRBJ1-1	TGTGCCAGCAGCTTAGCCCTGCAGGACAGGGGGCAGAACACTGAAGCTTTCTTT	CASSLALQDRGQNTEAFF
TRBV14	TRBD1	few	TRBJ2-3	TGTGCCAGCAGCCAAGATGAGGGGGCGCCGACAGATACGCAGTATTTT	CASSQDEGAPTDTQYF
TRBV9	TRBD1	-	TRBJ1-2	TGTGCCAGCAGCGTAGGTCACAGGGGCAACTATGGCTACACCTTC	CASSVGHRGNYGYTF
TRBV18	TRBD1	-	TRBJ2-2	TGTGCCAGCTCACCAAACAGGGGGAATGACGCCGGGGAGCTGTTTTTT	CASSPNRGNDAGELFF
TRBV11-2	TRBD1	-	TRBJ2-2	TGTGCCAGCAGCTTGTACCGGGTGGGACAGGGGAACACCGGGGAGCTGTTTTTT	CASSLYRVGQGNTGELFF
TRBV25-1	-	few	TRBJ1-2	TGTGCCAGCACCGGAGTGGGGGGGAACTATGGCTACACCTTC	CASTGVGGNYGYTF
TRBV30	-	once	TRBJ2-3	TGTGCCTGGAGTTTCGGGGATACGCAGTATTTT	CAWSFGDTQYF